The next 16 T cell receptor beta chains were all read from a single sample in a study of blood T cell repertoires in COVID-19. Clones were read by immunoSEQ multiplex PCR, and TCRdb kept only the in-frame ones, dropping some. The top ten hold approximately 5.9% of the sample, which has about 200,000 clones, 79% seen once. The sample was peripheral blood. Receptor source: a woman in her thirties or forties with COVID-19, enrolled during active disease.

The chain links TRBV7-2 to TRBJ1-3; TRBD1 matches 7 bases. Germline-derived CDR1 and CDR2 are SGHTA and FQGNSA. The CDR3 length is 15 residues. V lost 6 bases and J lost 1; bases outside the gene matches: 6. The CDR3 DNA is TGTGCCAGCAGTCTGACAGGGTTATCTGGAAACACCATATATTTT. This gives the protein CASSLTGLSGNTIYF. The whole variable domain, filled in from reference TRBV7-2 and TRBJ1-3, reads GAGVSQSPSNKVTEKGKDVELRCDPISGHTALYWYRQSLGQGLEFLIYFQGNSAPDKSGLPSDRFSAERTGGSVSTLTIQRTQQEDSAVYLCASSLTGLSGNTIYFGEGSWLTVV.

J is TRBJ2-5 and V is TRBV5-1, with 7 bases identical to TRBD2. Germline V gives CDR1 SGHRS, CDR2 YFSETQ. Unmatched junction bases numbered 3, after V lost 0 bases and J lost 1 base. CDR3 length: 15 residues. The CDR3 sequence is CASSLAAGSQETQYF. The CDR3 DNA follows: TGCGCCAGCAGCTTGGCAGCGGGGAGCCAAGAGACCCAGTACTTC.

V usage is TRBV6-6 and J usage is TRBJ2-2; TRBD1 matches 8 bases. V lost 6 bases and J lost 6; bases outside the gene matches: 15. Germline loops: CDR1 MNHNY, CDR2 SVGAGI (reference sequence). This CDR3 contains 17 residues. Here the CDR3 DNA reads TGTGCCAGCAGCCGAGAGGGTGGTCAGGGGGCGGCCGGGGAGCTGTTTTTT. This gives the protein CASSREGGQGAAGELFF.

CDR3 DNA: TGTGCCAGCAAGGGACAGGACACCGGGGAGCTGTTTTTT. Protein: CASKGQDTGELFF. The gene calls are TRBV6-5 and TRBJ2-2; 8 bases map to TRBD1. V shed 7 bases, J shed 3 bases, and the junction held 1 base outside the gene matches. Germline V gene data show CDR1 as MNHEY and CDR2 as SVGAGI. The length of the CDR3 is 13 residues.

The chain combines TRBV3-1 (or the pseudogene TRBV3-2) with TRBJ2-7; D is unresolved. The CDR3 consists of 11 residues. The V gene lost 1 base and the J gene lost 6 bases, with 4 bases spanning the gap. Germline loops: CDR1 LGHDT, CDR2 YNNKEL (reference sequence). CDR3 nucleotide sequence: TGTGCCAGCAGCCAAGTCTCCGAGCAGTACTTC. Protein sequence: CASSQVSEQYF.

The rearrangement uses TRBV2 and TRBJ2-7; the match to TRBD1 covers 7 bases. The CDR3 is 15 amino acids. The junction had 5 bases not matched to a gene; V was cut back by 0 bases and J by 3 bases. CDR1 and CDR2 from the germline V gene are SNHLY and FYNNEI. CDR3 region: CASSEAEGGSYEQYF. CDR3 DNA: TGTGCCAGCAGTGAAGCGGAAGGGGGCAGCTACGAGCAGTACTTC.

CDR3 nucleotides: TGTGCCAGTGCCCTAGGGGGAGAAGATACGCAGTATTTT. Protein sequence: CASALGGEDTQYF. This chain joins TRBV19 and TRBJ2-3; maybe TRBD1 (6 bases). Germline CDR1 and CDR2: LNHDA and SQIVND (reference sequence). Trimming left V 8 bases short and J 5 bases short, with 14 bases between. The CDR3 consists of 13 residues.

This chain connects TRBV27 to TRBJ1-1; TRBD1 is a possible D gene (6 bases). CDR1 is MNHEY, CDR2 SMNVEV, per germline (reference sequence). Trimming left V 4 bases short and J 7 bases short, with 16 bases between. The CDR3 length is 14 residues. Here the CDR3 DNA reads TGTGCCAGCAGTTACCTCGGGACATCCAATGAAGCTTTCTTT. As protein: CASSYLGTSNEAFF.

The rearrangement links TRBV6-5 to TRBJ1-3, with 7 bases matching TRBD1. The CDR3 totals 14 residues. Germline V gene data show CDR1 as MNHEY and CDR2 as SVGAGI. J lost 0 bases, V lost 10 bases, and 6 bases had no gene match. CDR3 amino acids: CATSTGSSGNTIYF. As DNA, the CDR3 is TGTGCCACCTCGACAGGGAGCTCTGGAAACACCATATATTTT.

This rearrangement joins TRBV29-1 to TRBJ2-2; D unresolved. The CDR3 covers 12 residues. Germline assignment: CDR1 SQVTM and CDR2 ANQGSEA. The germline V and J ends were trimmed by 4 bases and 4 bases, with 7 bases remaining between them. Here the CDR3 DNA reads TGCAGCGTTGCCTATCTCACCGGGGAGCTGTTTTTT. Translation: CSVAYLTGELFF.

This chain joins TRBV28 and TRBJ1-1; the D gene is possibly TRBD1 (5 bases). CDR3 size: 15 residues. The V gene lost 5 bases and the J gene lost 5 bases, with 18 bases spanning the gap. Germline V gene lookup returns CDR1 MDHEN and CDR2 SYDVKM. In nucleotides, the CDR3 is TGTGCCAGCAGTCCCCGACGGGGGGGACTGACTGAAGCTTTCTTT. It translates to CASSPRRGGLTEAFF.

V usage is TRBV7-9 and J usage is TRBJ2-2; TRBD2 agrees at 11 bases. The CDR3 is 16 amino acids. Germline CDR1 and CDR2: SEHNR and FQNEAQ (reference sequence). The ends lost 3 bases at V and 0 bases at J; junction bases unmatched: 0. CDR3 in amino acids: CASSFSGGANTGELFF. CDR3 DNA sequence: TGTGCCAGCAGCTTTAGCGGGGGGGCGAACACCGGGGAGCTGTTTTTT.

The chain uses TRBV28 and TRBJ2-5; D may be TRBD2 (5 bases). The germline V gene encodes CDR1 MDHEN and CDR2 SYDVKM. V was pared by 2 bases and J by 0 bases, with 7 bases between. The CDR3 runs to 14 residues. Here the CDR3 reads CASSLTGNQETQYF. CDR3 nucleotide sequence: TGTGCCAGCAGTTTAACCGGGAACCAAGAGACCCAGTACTTC.

The sample holds one count of this clone. The chain is built from TRBV5-5 and TRBJ2-7; 7 nucleotides match TRBD1. Germline V gene data show CDR1 as SGHKS and CDR2 as YYEKEE (reference sequence). This CDR3 is 13 amino acids long. The V and J ends lost 2 bases and 2 bases, in that order; junction bases with no gene match: 1. CDR3 amino acids: CASSFDRAYEQYF. The CDR3 DNA follows: TGTGCCAGCAGCTTTGACAGGGCCTACGAGCAGTACTTC.

V and J are TRBV18 and TRBJ2-3; TRBD2 matches 10 bases. The CDR3 is 20 amino acids. CDR1 and CDR2 from the germline V gene are KGHSH and LQKENI. The J segment lost 3 bases and the V segment lost 4 bases, leaving 19 bases of the junction unmatched. As DNA, the CDR3 is TGTGCCAGCTCACTAGGAGCGGGAGGGCCTGGGGGACGTCGGACAGATACGCAGTATTTT. Translating it yields CASSLGAGGPGGRRTDTQYF.

The gene calls are TRBV10-1 and TRBJ2-5, with 7 positions matching TRBD2. The germline CDR1 and CDR2 sequences are WNHNN and SYGVQD (reference sequence). Trimming removed 5 bases from V and 2 bases from J; junction bases left unmatched: 5. The length of the CDR3 is 14 residues. The CDR3 sequence is CASSTGGIQETQYF. The DNA for the CDR3 is TGCGCCAGCAGTACCGGGGGGATTCAAGAGACCCAGTACTTC.